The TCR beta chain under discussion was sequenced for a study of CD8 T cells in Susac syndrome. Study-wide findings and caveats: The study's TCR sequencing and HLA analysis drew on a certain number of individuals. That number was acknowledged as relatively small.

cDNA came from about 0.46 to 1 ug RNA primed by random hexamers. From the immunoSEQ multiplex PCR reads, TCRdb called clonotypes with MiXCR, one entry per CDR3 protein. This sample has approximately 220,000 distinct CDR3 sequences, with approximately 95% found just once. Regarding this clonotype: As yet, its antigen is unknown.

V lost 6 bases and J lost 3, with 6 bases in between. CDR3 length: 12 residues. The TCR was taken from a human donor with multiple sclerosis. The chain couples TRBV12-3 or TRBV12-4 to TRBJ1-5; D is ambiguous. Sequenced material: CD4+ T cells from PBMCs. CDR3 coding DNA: TGTGCCAGCAGAAGAAACAATCAGCCCCAGCATTTT. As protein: CASRRNNQPQHF.